This is a list of T cell receptor beta chains from one sample in a study of T cell changes during pregnancy in multiple sclerosis. The data were produced by immunoSEQ multiplex PCR, yet TCRdb's version contains in-frame clones alone and is incomplete. Among under 40,000 clones listed, under 95% were seen once. This material consisted of peripheral blood, taken in the third trimester of pregnancy. These receptor sequences come from a female donor in good health, enrolled as a control in a pregnancy study. The CDR3 runs from the conserved cysteine through the conserved F or W. A D gene is named only where the DNA matches it firmly.

cdr3_nt cdr3_aa d_call j_call v_call
TGTGCCAGCAGCGAGACCCGGACTAGCAGAAAAGAGACCCAGTACTTC CASSETRTSRKETQYF TRBD2 TRBJ2-5 TRBV28
TGCGCCAGCAGCTTATCTAGGGGCTCAGCTAACTATGGCTACACCTTC CASSLSRGSANYGYTF - TRBJ1-2 TRBV5-1
TGCGCCAGCAGTAAGGGACAGGGTATCACTAATGAAAAACTGTTTTTT CASSKGQGITNEKLFF TRBD1 TRBJ1-4 TRBV10-2
TGCGCCAGCAGCCCCCCGAGCGGGCCCTACAATGAGCAGTTCTTC CASSPPSGPYNEQFF - TRBJ2-1 TRBV5-1
TGTGCCAGCAGCGGGCGGGGGGTTTACAATGAGCAGTTCTTC CASSGRGVYNEQFF TRBD2 TRBJ2-1 TRBV7-8
TGTGCCAGTAGTGCGGGAGGGCCGGTGAATGAGCAGTTCTTC CASSAGGPVNEQFF TRBD2 TRBJ2-1 TRBV19
TGTGCCAGCAGCTTAGGCCCAGGGAGGGAGTCTTCACCCCTCCACTTT CASSLGPGRESSPLHF - TRBJ1-6 TRBV7-2
TGCGCCAGCAGTGTTCTAGCGGGAGGGCCGCTCAATGAGCAGTTCTTC CASSVLAGGPLNEQFF TRBD2 TRBJ2-1 TRBV10-2
TGTGCCAGCAGTGAATACGGTGGACAAGTTGGGGAGCTGTTTTTT CASSEYGGQVGELFF - TRBJ2-2 TRBV25-1
TGTGCCTGGAGTGTACTAATAGGAGGGGGCGGGACTGAAGCTTTCTTT CAWSVLIGGGGTEAFF TRBD1 TRBJ1-1 TRBV30
TGTGCCAGCAGTATCAGCTTTGGAGCGGGAGTCCCCCATGAGCAGTTCTTC CASSISFGAGVPHEQFF TRBD2 TRBJ2-1 TRBV28
TGTGCCAGAACCCCTCGGCCGGGAGAGACCCAGTACTTC CARTPRPGETQYF - TRBJ2-5 TRBV7-9
TGTGCCAGTAGTCTCTCCTGGACAGGGAAAAGCTCCTATAATTCACCCCTCCACTTT CASSLSWTGKSSYNSPLHF TRBD1 TRBJ1-6 TRBV19
TGTGCCAGCAGCTACGGGACAGGTGCTTCCGACGAGCAGTACTTC CASSYGTGASDEQYF TRBD1 TRBJ2-7 TRBV11-3
TGTGCCAGCAGCTTACTAGCGAGGGAGACCCAGTACTTC CASSLLARETQYF - TRBJ2-5 TRBV7-9